This is a list of T cell receptor beta chains from one sample in a study of identical twins. One entry per CDR3 protein, called by TCRdb with MiXCR from the 5' RACE reads. The sample lists 300,000 to 350,000 distinct CDR3 sequences, about 12% seen once, with approximately 7.5% in the top ten. These data were also reused for a study on yellow fever vaccine responses in identical twins.

Sequencing was carried out using CD8+ T cells sorted from blood. The receptors shown here come from a young woman in good health. The CDR3 runs from the conserved cysteine through the conserved F or W. Each record gives: J gene, V gene, D gene, clone size, CDR3 DNA, CDR3 protein. A D gene is named only where the DNA matches it firmly. Size tells how often a clone was seen (once, few, many) or the class of an expanded clone, and some rows leave it out.

J gene: TRBJ2-2
V gene: TRBV9
D gene: TRBD1
clone size: few
CDR3 DNA: TGTGCCAGCAGCGACACAGGGGGCTGGGGCGGGGAGCTGTTTTTT
CDR3 protein: CASSDTGGWGGELFF

J gene: TRBJ2-1
V gene: TRBV12-3/TRBV12-4
D gene: .
clone size: .
CDR3 DNA: TGTGCCAGCAGTCCTACCGGGCCCAGAAACTTC
CDR3 protein: CASSPTGPRNF

J gene: TRBJ2-7
V gene: TRBV29-1
D gene: TRBD1
clone size: many
CDR3 DNA: TGCAGCGTTGAAGATCAGGGACAGGGGCGGGAGCAGTACTTC
CDR3 protein: CSVEDQGQGREQYF

J gene: TRBJ1-1
V gene: TRBV27
D gene: .
clone size: few
CDR3 DNA: TGTGCCAGCAGTTTATCAGGGGCGAACACTGAAGCTTTCTTT
CDR3 protein: CASSLSGANTEAFF

J gene: TRBJ1-1
V gene: TRBV5-1
D gene: .
clone size: many
CDR3 DNA: TGCGCCAGCAGCTTGGAGGCAGGATTGAACACTGAAGCTTTCTTT
CDR3 protein: CASSLEAGLNTEAFF

J gene: TRBJ1-2
V gene: TRBV20-1
D gene: .
clone size: .
CDR3 DNA: TGCAGTGCTAGAGATGACCAGGAGACAGGCGGTTTGGGCTATGGCTACACCTTC
CDR3 protein: CSARDDQETGGLGYGYTF

J gene: TRBJ1-3
V gene: TRBV6-1
D gene: TRBD1
clone size: many
CDR3 DNA: TGTGCCAGCAGGGAGGGACAGGGGGCAAAAACTGGAAACACCATATATTTT
CDR3 protein: CASREGQGAKTGNTIYF

J gene: TRBJ1-4
V gene: TRBV7-9
D gene: TRBD1
clone size: .
CDR3 DNA: TGTGCCAGCAGCTTCCCTGACAGGGGGCATGAAAAACTGTTTTTT
CDR3 protein: CASSFPDRGHEKLFF

J gene: TRBJ2-2
V gene: TRBV7-9
D gene: .
clone size: few
CDR3 DNA: TGTGCCAGCAGCCCCGTGTGGAAAACCGGGGAGCTGTTTTTT
CDR3 protein: CASSPVWKTGELFF

J gene: TRBJ2-3
V gene: TRBV12-3/TRBV12-4
D gene: .
clone size: .
CDR3 DNA: TGTGCCAGCAACGAGGGGACGAGGGGAGATACGCAGTATTTT
CDR3 protein: CASNEGTRGDTQYF

J gene: TRBJ2-5
V gene: TRBV7-9
D gene: .
clone size: few
CDR3 DNA: TGTGCCAGCAGCTCGCCGCGAGTGCCTCAGACCCAGTACTTC
CDR3 protein: CASSSPRVPQTQYF

J gene: TRBJ2-3
V gene: TRBV4-2
D gene: TRBD2
clone size: many
CDR3 DNA: TGTGCCAGCAGCGCGGGACTAGCGGACACAGATACGCAGTATTTT
CDR3 protein: CASSAGLADTDTQYF

J gene: TRBJ2-2
V gene: TRBV7-9
D gene: .
clone size: few
CDR3 DNA: TGTGCCAGCAGCTTTCGGGAGAGTGGAACCGGGGAGCTGTTTTTT
CDR3 protein: CASSFRESGTGELFF

J gene: TRBJ1-2
V gene: TRBV5-6
D gene: .
clone size: few
CDR3 DNA: TGTGCCAGCTGTTCGGGACGGAACTATGGCTACACCTTC
CDR3 protein: CASCSGRNYGYTF

J gene: TRBJ2-1
V gene: TRBV28
D gene: TRBD2
clone size: few
CDR3 DNA: TGTGCCAGCAGTCCCCATTTCGAGCGGGGGGTGGATTACAATGAGCAGTTCTTC
CDR3 protein: CASSPHFERGVDYNEQFF

J gene: TRBJ2-5
V gene: TRBV5-6
D gene: .
clone size: few
CDR3 DNA: TGTGCCAGCAGCTTGGACAATCCCGCGGGGTTGGAGGAGACCCAGTACTTC
CDR3 protein: CASSLDNPAGLEETQYF

J gene: TRBJ2-4
V gene: TRBV7-9
D gene: TRBD2
clone size: few
CDR3 DNA: TGTGCCAGCAGCTTGGGGACTAGCGGGAGAGGCATTCAGTACTTC
CDR3 protein: CASSLGTSGRGIQYF

J gene: TRBJ2-1
V gene: TRBV5-1
D gene: TRBD1
clone size: few
CDR3 DNA: TGCGCCAGCAGCCCGGGACAGGGTCGTGATGAGCAGTTCTTC
CDR3 protein: CASSPGQGRDEQFF

J gene: TRBJ1-1
V gene: TRBV4-1
D gene: .
clone size: .
CDR3 DNA: TGCGCCAGCAGCCAACCCGGGTGGGGAGGTACTGAAGCTTTCTTT
CDR3 protein: CASSQPGWGGTEAFF